The entry below gives a single T cell receptor beta chain sequence along with its context. This clone was seen once. No cognate antigen has been identified for it. No base-level quality is on record; no much larger clone is a single base apart. The CDR3 covers 17 residues, taking in both the cysteine and the phenylalanine. Of the read, only the CDR3 DNA is kept; its 51 bases are in frame from base 1. The germline V gene sets CDR1 to MNHNS and CDR2 to SASEGT. Clipping removes 2 bases from V and 1 base from J, with 9 as the unmatched junction base count. The library relied on the immunoSEQ multiplex PCR assay. For the multiplex PCR, a mixture combining 60 forward primers for TCR Vbeta segments and 13 reverse primers for TCR Jbeta segments was used. The CDR3 region of rearranged TCR beta genes was amplified from genomic DNA with a multiplex PCR assay. On the Illumina HiSeq System, the amplified TCR beta libraries were sequenced as 87-base-pair reads. Per the source publication's procedure: A later analysis counted 65 million to 90 million unique TCR beta chains across the 550 to 800 repertoires, and roughly 9.9 million of these chains were shared by at least two donors. Raw reads were error-corrected and collapsed into unique sequences with a nearest-neighbor algorithm that merged closely related sequences to remove PCR and sequencing errors. Alignment of CDR3 sequences to IMGT reference sequences was used to assign V, D and J gene segments. For a sequence to be retained, a match of at least six nucleotides was required to both a V gene segment and a J gene segment. A rearrangement counted as productive if the CDR3 had no stop codons and remained in frame with V and J, and every other rearrangement counted as non-productive. Following IMGT convention, CDR3 was defined as the stretch from the second conserved V-encoded cysteine to the conserved J-encoded phenylalanine. Sequences without an unambiguous match to a single V gene segment were excluded from the earlier analysis of approximately 600 of the donors. An earlier analysis of 587 of the donors classified V segments as functional when productive rearrangements were above 56.7% and as segregating when the standard deviation between donors was above 5%. A statistical classification framework was built to diagnose cytomegalovirus status from the catalog of TCR beta chain sequences. A later analysis assigned V and J genes by comparing TCR nucleotide sequences with IMGT/GENE-DB human TR gene sequences. Using the TCRdist pipeline, a later analysis assigned CDR3 sequences along with most-parsimonious VDJ recombination scenarios. In a later analysis, each TCR beta chain was defined by its CDR3 amino acid sequence together with its V-gene family, and reads without a unique V-gene family were excluded. As a way to deal with suspected cross-contamination and a sequencing artifact, a later analysis dropped hundreds of nucleotide sequences that were highly shared and had low generation probability. In a later analysis, a clonal expansion index for each public chain was calculated from normalized within-repertoire ranks of inferred template counts. In a later analysis, generation probabilities were computed using a VDJ recombination model fitted to out-of-frame rearrangements, and the results were checked against IGoR. Hypergeometric tests were used in a later analysis to score TCR-TCR, TCR-HLA and TCR-CMV co-occurrence, with a repertoire-size bias correction applied to the TCR pairs. To estimate false discovery rates, a later analysis permuted the HLA or CMV assignments 20 times. In a later analysis, co-occurring TCRs were grouped using DBSCAN, and TCRdist sequence similarity was added for clustering within HLA-allele-positive subsets. Co-occurrence clustering excluded repertoires with fewer than 30,000 or more than 120,000 public chains, plus five with anomalous nucleotide sharing. TCRdb holds this immuneACCESS table with in-frame rearrangements only. Some clones are missing; in checked studies, unresolved V genes explain under half, and the rest has no known cause. Clone size and the V and J calls come from that table; the DNA yielded D and trimming. This sample has fewer than 250,000 clones in its table, and roughly 90% of those were observed once. Roughly 0.98% of the sample lies in the top ten.

The record originates from a study of cytomegalovirus exposure and HLA in healthy donors (dated by TCRdb to about 2017). Study-wide context: An earlier analysis of several hundred of the donors reported more than 250 Gb of sequence data and some 100 million unique TCR beta sequences from roughly 200 million T cells. Class I and class II HLA loci were covered by the typing at four-digit resolution. To decide whether each TCR beta V gene segment behaved as functional or pseudogenic, an earlier analysis of several hundred of the donors relied on high-throughput TCR beta sequencing. Every repertoire in the discovery cohort had been generated on one and the same sequencing platform. The later analysis used no new phenotypic data to find candidate immune exposures, relying instead on TCR beta sequences and their occurrence across donors. Approximately 330 gigabases of sequencing data and roughly 80 million unique TCR sequences made up an early release that covered around 640 HLA-typed donors. The study was designed to test whether signatures of past pathogen exposure could be identified by cataloging public T cell receptors. To predict cytomegalovirus infection status, the study combined high-throughput TCR immunosequencing, statistical association of individual TCRs with disease status, and machine learning. A later analysis re-examined previously published TCR beta repertoires from roughly 720 donors and added high-resolution HLA genotyping to investigate patterns of TCR occurrence. The number of donors typed differed by locus, with 629-630 for A, B, C, DRB1 and DQB1, 522 for DQA1, approximately 580 for DPA1, and around 450 for DPB1. Of the roughly 400 genotyped donors, around 81% fell in the genetic ancestry cluster associated with self-reported Caucasian donors. A handful of DR-DQ haplotypes were handled as single units for association and clustering because linkage in the cohort was strong. The study profiled the T cell repertoires of about 640 subjects by immunosequencing and related them to cytomegalovirus serostatus. Across 300 to 500 genotyped donors of the cohort, an average of approximately 240,000 unique TCR beta nucleotide sequences per donor were sequenced, and approximately 19% of those sequences were non-productive. Genome-wide SNP genotypes for about 65% of the 666 donors were used in a later genetic analysis, which treated that subset as a discovery cohort. Besides the first cohort of 500 to 700 subjects, a separate validation cohort made up of over a hundred different subjects was used. Donor age, sex, ethnicity and CMV serostatus were compiled together with the repertoire data.

Results and caveats for the whole study, not just this receptor: In a later analysis, the rate of TCR association differed among HLA loci, with DRB1 alleles having the most associated TCRs and HLA-C alleles having the fewest. Roughly uniform sequencing depth across donors was assumed in presence/absence analyses, although this assumption may not hold. HLA typing was unavailable for some donors at each locus, so association tests used only the typed subset. When HLA alleles, especially DR and DQ, strongly co-occurred, TCR associations were difficult to assign to individual alleles. Linkage disequilibrium might explain the correlated functional status among segregating V segments, but an unknown experimental factor could not be excluded. Immune exposure information for the cohort was limited to CMV serostatus. In the study, around 160 TCR beta chains were listed as associated with cytomegalovirus. A cluster of highly shared sequence variants was judged likely to represent a technical artifact of the sequencing pipeline. A further reported finding was that TCR beta sequences accurately predicted the HLA-A and HLA-B alleles for most subjects in the first cohort. A later analysis reported that several top co-occurrence clusters appeared linked to parvovirus B19, influenza, CMV and Epstein-Barr virus. Some IMGT-functional V segments, including TRBV6-2 and TRBV6-3, could not be told apart with the 87-base-pair reads, so those segments were excluded. In vitro tests confirmed that a few of the cytomegalovirus-associated TCR beta chains recognize cytomegalovirus antigens. In a later analysis, HLA-associated TCR beta chains showed more clonal expansion and lower generation probabilities than non-associated chains that were equally common. The classifier was reported to diagnose cytomegalovirus status with high specificity and sensitivity in both the original cohort and the validation cohort. It was suggested by the authors that the approach could potentially be generalized to other disease states and immunological phenotypes. A later analysis found that most CMV-associated TCR beta chains appeared HLA-restricted, with HLA associations seemingly driven largely by CMV exposure. A later genetic analysis reported fewer N-insertions in productive TCRs among donors in an Asian-associated ancestry cluster than the roughly 670-donor mean. A later analysis associated 17,000 or so TCR beta sequences with specific HLA alleles at a false discovery rate of 0.05. V-gene and J-gene trimming of TCR beta chains was associated with a missense DCLRE1C variant in a later genetic analysis, and the association was replicated in an independent cohort. Most TCR sequences were seen in very few donors, while some public TCRs were found in many individuals. Because counts were too low, seventeen rarely observed V segments, including chromosome 9 orphons, were left out of the earlier analysis of approximately 500 of the donors. This cohort had only TCR beta chains sequenced, and the lack of alpha or paired-chain data limited which features could be detected. An earlier analysis of approximately 600 of the donors showed that most TCR beta V segments appeared in productive rearrangements either about 90% or about 30% of the time, which broadly matched IMGT annotations.

In total, 600 or so healthy bone marrow donors made up the cohort. Cohort members were all nominally healthy when sampled, although unrecorded immune exposures were likely present. The donor tested CMV seronegative and was one of the 352 seronegative cohort members. Every donor gave a peripheral blood sample, and the peripheral blood mononuclear cells from that sample were used for TCR beta sequencing. The Qiagen DNeasy Blood Extraction Kit was used to extract genomic DNA from the blood cell samples. The source of this sequence is a boy younger than 10 in good health and CMV-seronegative. Input material: PBMCs. The chain is made from TRBV6-1 and TRBJ2-7, and 9 junction bases match TRBD2. This receptor has the CDR3 CASSERGGGRGSYEQYF. The nucleotide sequence is given as TGTGCCAGCAGTGAACGCGGGGGGGGCAGGGGTTCCTACGAGCAGTACTTC.